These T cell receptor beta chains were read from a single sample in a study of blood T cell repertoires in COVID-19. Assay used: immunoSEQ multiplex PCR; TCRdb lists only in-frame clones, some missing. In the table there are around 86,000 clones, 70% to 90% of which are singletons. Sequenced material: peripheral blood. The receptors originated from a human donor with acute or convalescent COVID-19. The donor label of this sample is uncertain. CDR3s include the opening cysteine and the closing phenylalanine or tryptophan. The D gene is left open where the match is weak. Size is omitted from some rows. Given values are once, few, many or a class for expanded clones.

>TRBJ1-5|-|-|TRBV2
CASSDLPGNQPQHF
TGTGCCAGCAGTGACCTGCCAGGGAATCAGCCCCAGCATTTT
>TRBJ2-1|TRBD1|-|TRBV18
CASSPLGTGNSYNEQFF
TGTGCCAGCTCACCTCTCGGGACAGGGAACTCCTACAATGAGCAGTTCTTC
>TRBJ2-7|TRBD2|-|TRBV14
CASSSPRTSGPYEQYF
TGTGCCAGCAGCTCTCCCAGAACTAGCGGGCCCTACGAGCAGTACTTC
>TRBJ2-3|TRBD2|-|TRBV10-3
CAISTLTGGGPTDTQYF
TGTGCCATCAGTACTCTAACCGGCGGGGGGCCGACAGATACGCAGTATTTT
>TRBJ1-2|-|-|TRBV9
CASSRQGGTSYGYTF
TGTGCCAGCAGCCGTCAGGGAGGGACAAGCTATGGCTACACCTTC
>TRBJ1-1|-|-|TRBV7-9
CASSLGGVTEAFF
TGTGCCAGCAGCTTGGGGGGAGTCACTGAAGCTTTCTTT
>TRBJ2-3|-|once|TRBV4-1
CASSPILVPISTDTQYF
TGCGCCAGCAGCCCGATACTAGTCCCCATAAGCACAGATACGCAGTATTTT
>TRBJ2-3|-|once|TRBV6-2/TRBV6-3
CASSSPGDTQYF
TGTGCCAGCAGTTCTCCGGGGGATACGCAGTATTTT
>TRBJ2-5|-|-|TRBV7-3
CASSFIGGAKETQYF
TGTGCCAGCAGCTTCATCGGTGGGGCTAAAGAGACCCAGTACTTC
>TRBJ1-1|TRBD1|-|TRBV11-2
CASSNLRDRGLNTEAFF
TGTGCCAGCAGTAACCTCCGGGACAGGGGTTTGAACACTGAAGCTTTCTTT
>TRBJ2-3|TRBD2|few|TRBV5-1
CASSSGVAGITDTQYF
TGCGCCAGCAGCTCGGGGGTAGCGGGGATCACAGATACGCAGTATTTT
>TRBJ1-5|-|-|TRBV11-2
CASSLAPDSYQPQHF
TGTGCCAGCAGCTTAGCCCCTGACAGTTATCAGCCCCAGCATTTT
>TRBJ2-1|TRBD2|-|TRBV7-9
CASSSLGLAGASSYNEQFF
TGTGCCAGCAGCTCCCTCGGACTAGCGGGGGCGAGCTCCTACAATGAGCAGTTCTTC
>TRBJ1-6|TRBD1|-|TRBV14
CASSKQQGSSPLHF
TGTGCCAGCAGCAAGCAACAGGGGTCTTCACCCCTCCACTTT